This TCR beta chain originates from a study of blood T cells in healthy people across ages. The CDR3 extends over 13 amino acids. Trimming removed 5 bases from V and 7 bases from J, with 11 bases in between. The germline V gene encodes CDR1 SGHTA and CDR2 FQGNSA. The use of a sample-barcoded 5' primer and a J-beta primer mix characterized a second PCR of roughly 6 to 11 cycles. With 12 random nucleotides, a template-switch adaptor tagged each individual cDNA molecule. MiXCR was run by TCRdb on the 5' RACE reads, yielding one entry per CDR3 protein. The data show roughly 680,000 distinct CDR3 sequences, roughly 50% seen once.

The TCR was taken from a woman aged 60-75 years in good health. The chain couples TRBV7-2 to TRBJ1-4; D remains ambiguous. Input material: blood. The CDR3: CASSVGLLEKLFF. The CDR3, as DNA: TGTGCCAGCAGCGTCGGACTGCTTGAAAAACTGTTTTTT. The variable domain in full, with the rest retrieved from reference TRBV7-2 and TRBJ1-4, is GAGVSQSPSNKVTEKGKDVELRCDPISGHTALYWYRQSLGQGLEFLIYFQGNSAPDKSGLPSDRFSAERTGGSVSTLTIQRTQQEDSAVYLCASSVGLLEKLFFGSGTQLSVL.